Below, 9 T cell receptor beta chains from the same sample are listed, as sequenced in a study of T cell repertoires in cytomegalovirus infection (dated by TCRdb to about 2019). Data came from an Illumina HiSeq 1500. TCRdb reprocessed the public reads (quality trimming at Q25 with fastp, clone calling with MiXCR) and kept in-frame beta chains. Entries that share a CDR3 protein sequence are merged under the most common genes and DNA. The sample data list 310,000 or so distinct CDR3 sequences, and around 25% of these were observed just once. The ten largest clones capture about 15% of the sample. The sample taken for sequencing was PBMCs. These receptors were obtained from a human donor in good health (CMV status not recorded). Some clones in this sample may be carry-over from other donors' samples.

The chain is built from TRBV11-2 and TRBJ2-7; a weak D match, TRBD1 (6 bases). This CDR3 region has 13 residues. The germline CDR1 and CDR2 sequences are SGHAT and FQNNGV. The ends were cut back, 6 bases at V and 3 bases at J, with 12 bases in the middle. CDR3 loop: CASSRGMGYEQYF. The DNA of the CDR3 is TGTGCCAGCAGTAGGGGGATGGGCTACGAGCAGTACTTC.

The V and J genes are TRBV12-3 or TRBV12-4 and TRBJ1-2, with D hard to call. Deletions cut 6 bases from V and 8 bases from J, with 16 bases between. The CDR3 length is 13 residues. CDR3: CASSRQARRGYTF. In nucleotides, the CDR3 is TGTGCCAGCAGCCGTCAAGCTAGACGCGGCTACACCTTC.

This clonotype turned up a few times. The CDR3 sequence is CASSFPGQGIITDTQYF. In DNA, the CDR3 is TGCGCCAGCAGCTTCCCAGGACAGGGGATAATCACAGATACGCAGTATTTT. The chain uses TRBV5-1 and TRBJ2-3; 9 bases match TRBD1. The CDR3 covers 17 residues. The germline V gene encodes CDR1 SGHRS and CDR2 YFSETQ. The V and J ends lost 2 bases and 2 bases, in that order; junction bases with no gene match: 9.

The chain joins TRBV28 to TRBJ1-2, with TRBD1 matching 11 bases. The CDR3 runs 17 residues. With V trimmed by 5 bases and J by 4 bases, 12 bases remained unmatched. Germline V gene data show CDR1 as MDHEN and CDR2 as SYDVKM. CDR3 residues: CASSPLTRTGGSYGYTF. CDR3 nucleotide sequence: TGTGCCAGCAGTCCACTGACTCGGACAGGGGGCTCCTATGGCTACACCTTC.

A few counts support this clonotype. J is TRBJ1-2 and V is TRBV29-1, with TRBD1 matching 7 bases. CDR1 and CDR2 from the germline V gene are SQVTM and ANQGSEA. This CDR3 region has 10 residues. V was pared by 4 bases and J by 8 bases, with 1 base of the junction left unmatched. The DNA of the CDR3 is TGCAGCGTTGCAGGGGGGGGCTACACCTTC. This translates into CSVAGGGYTF.

CDR3 nucleotide sequence: TGTGCCAGCAGTCGAGCAGCGGGGACGGGGTATGAGCAGTTCTTC. It specifies CASSRAAGTGYEQFF. The V gene is TRBV12-3 or TRBV12-4, the J gene TRBJ2-1; 7 bases agree with TRBD2. Trimming took 5 bases from V and 8 from J; bases not matched to a gene: 12. The CDR3 contains 15 residues.

This clonotype was counted many times. The rearrangement uses TRBV7-2 and TRBJ1-1; D call uncertain. Trimming removed 3 bases from V and 5 bases from J, with 10 bases in between. This CDR3 has 13 residues. CDR1 SGHTA and CDR2 FQGNSA come from the germline V gene. The CDR3 coding sequence is TGTGCCAGCAGCTTGACCCCGGGGACTGAAGCTTTCTTT. Its translation: CASSLTPGTEAFF.

The chain has TRBV14 and TRBJ1-2; the D gene is possibly TRBD1 (6 bases). The CDR3 is 15 amino acids. V was shortened by 0 bases and J by 0 bases, with 8 bases between the two germline ends. Germline CDR1 reads SGHDN; CDR2 reads FVKESK. In DNA, the CDR3 is TGTGCCAGCAGCCAAGAGGGGGCTCCTAACTATGGCTACACCTTC. Protein: CASSQEGAPNYGYTF.

This clonotype showed up just a few times. CDR3 sequence (DNA): TGTGCCAGTAGAGGACTAGCGGGGAAAAATGAGCAGTTCTTC. Protein: CASRGLAGKNEQFF. The V call is TRBV19, the J call TRBJ2-1; 12 bases match TRBD2. From germline, CDR1 is LNHDA and CDR2 SQIVND (reference sequence). With V trimmed by 6 bases and J by 7 bases, 4 bases remained unmatched. The CDR3 sequence is 14 residues long.